The next 28 T cell receptor beta chains were all read from a single sample in a study of CD8+ T cells in alopecia areata. RNA extraction and reverse transcription yielded cDNA as sequencing template. Sequencing was performed with immunoSEQ multiplex PCR; in TCRdb, only in-frame clones are kept and a portion is missing. The sample holds more than 150,000 clones, just under 60% seen once. Sequencing was performed on CD4+ T cells sorted from blood, taken at week 0. These receptors were collected from a human donor with alopecia areata.

The rearrangement joins TRBV25-1 to TRBJ2-5, with no clear D. Trimming shortened V by 1 base and J by 4 bases, and 10 bases separated the two germline ends. The CDR3 is made up of 14 amino acids. Germline CDR1 and CDR2: MGHDK and SYGVNS. The CDR3 sequence: CASSESVQIETQYF. DNA of the CDR3: TGTGCCAGCAGTGAATCGGTCCAAATAGAGACCCAGTACTTC.

DNA for the CDR3: TGTGCCAGCAGCTTAGGTCGGGAAAAACTGTTTTTT. Protein sequence: CASSLGREKLFF. V and J are TRBV7-9 and TRBJ1-4; D is uncertain. The CDR3 extends over 12 amino acids. Trimming stripped 1 base from V and 8 bases from J, with 5 bases between. CDR1 SEHNR and CDR2 FQNEAQ come from the germline V gene (reference sequence).

This rearrangement joins TRBV4-2 to TRBJ2-2; D is ambiguous. The CDR3 extends over 16 amino acids. Deletions cut 0 bases from V and 4 bases from J, with 12 bases between. Looked up from germline, CDR1 is LGHNA and CDR2 is YNFKEQ. CDR3 region: CASSQDVVVGTGELFF. The CDR3 nucleotides read TGTGCCAGCAGCCAAGATGTGGTTGTCGGCACCGGGGAGCTGTTTTTT.

The chain links TRBV2 to TRBJ2-7; D is perhaps TRBD1 (6 bases). CDR3 length equals 15 residues. The V gene lost 5 bases and the J gene lost 0 bases, with 14 bases spanning the gap. Germline V gene data show CDR1 as SNHLY and CDR2 as FYNNEI. The CDR3 DNA reads as TGTGCCAGCAGTTCTGACAGGCCATTCTCCTACGAGCAGTACTTC. It yields the protein CASSSDRPFSYEQYF.

This clone was counted a few times. The chain uses TRBV15 and TRBJ2-7, with 11 bases lining up with TRBD1. The CDR3 is 14 amino acids. In germline, CDR1 is LNHNV, CDR2 YYDKDF (reference sequence). V dropped 4 bases and J dropped 5; count of bases not matched to a gene: 4. The CDR3 loop reads CATSTGQGVHEQYF. Written as DNA, the CDR3 is TGTGCCACCAGCACGGGACAGGGGGTCCACGAGCAGTACTTC.

V and J are TRBV6-5 and TRBJ1-1; D uncertain. Germline CDR1 MNHEY, CDR2 SVGAGI. The CDR3 consists of 13 residues. V lost 0 bases and J lost 3, with 5 bases in between. CDR3: CASSYSRDTEAFF. The CDR3, as DNA: TGTGCCAGCAGTTACTCGAGGGACACTGAAGCTTTCTTT.

The chain couples TRBV6-5 to TRBJ2-2; D unresolved. This CDR3 comprises 13 residues. CDR1 is MNHEY and CDR2 is SVGAGI in the germline V gene. V gave up 6 bases and J gave up 4 bases, with 9 bases separating them. In DNA, the CDR3 is TGTGCCAGCAGGCCGGTACTCACCGGGGAGCTGTTTTTT. Encoded protein: CASRPVLTGELFF.

The chain is built from TRBV20-1 and TRBJ2-5; D call uncertain. Germline-derived CDR1 and CDR2 are DFQATT and SNEGSKA (reference sequence). The ends were cut back, 4 bases at V and 4 bases at J, with 7 bases in the middle. The CDR3 has 11 amino acids. The CDR3 DNA reads TGCAGTGCTAAACTAACAGAGACCCAGTACTTC. Amino acids: CSAKLTETQYF.

The rearrangement links TRBV6-1 to TRBJ2-1; 9 nucleotides agree with TRBD2. The CDR3 has 15 amino acids. V was clipped by 1 base and J by 8 bases; unmatched bases: 6. CDR1 and CDR2 from the germline V gene are MNHNS and SASEGT. The CDR3 DNA reads TGTGCCAGCAGTGAAGGGCTAGCGGGGCGCTATGAGCAGTTCTTC. Protein product: CASSEGLAGRYEQFF.

The V gene is TRBV9, the J gene TRBJ2-1; D is uncertain. Germline lookup yields CDR1 SGDLS and CDR2 YYNGEE. The CDR3 consists of 14 residues. V was shortened by 0 bases and J by 5 bases, with 9 bases between the two germline ends. The CDR3 protein is CASSVGWGHNEQFF. Written as DNA, the CDR3 is TGTGCCAGCAGCGTAGGTTGGGGTCACAATGAGCAGTTCTTC.

This clone was counted ten times or more. CDR3 nucleotide sequence: TGCAGCGTCCAGACAGGGGGCGGCGAAAAACTGTTTTTT. It translates to CSVQTGGGEKLFF. The V call is TRBV29-1, the J call TRBJ1-4, with 10 bases identical to TRBD1. The CDR3 spans 13 residues. Germline-derived CDR1 and CDR2 are SQVTM and ANQGSEA. Trimming at V came to 6 bases and at J to 8 bases, leaving 6 bases not matched to a gene.

The count of this clone is one. The gene calls are TRBV4-1 and TRBJ1-2; weak D call: TRBD1 (6 bases). Germline CDR1 is MGHRA and CDR2 is YSYEKL. The V end was cut by 2 bases, the J end by 0 bases, with 10 bases between. CDR3 length: 15 residues. The chain's CDR3 is CASSQPTGSNYGYTF. The CDR3 coding sequence is TGCGCCAGCAGCCAACCTACAGGGTCTAACTATGGCTACACCTTC.

This chain links TRBV29-1 with TRBJ2-4; tentative D call: TRBD2 (6 bases). The V and J ends lost 6 bases and 4 bases respectively, with 13 bases between them. Germline-derived CDR1 and CDR2 are SQVTM and ANQGSEA. This CDR3 is 13 amino acids long. Here the CDR3 DNA reads TGCAGCGTGGGTCTAGCGCTGAAAAACATTCAGTACTTC. This translates into CSVGLALKNIQYF.

The sample holds a few counts of this clone. This chain joins TRBV5-1 and TRBJ2-7; 8 bases match TRBD2. CDR3 length equals 15 residues. The trim removed 4 bases at V and 3 bases at J, leaving 9 bases unmatched. Germline V lookup: CDR1 SGHRS, CDR2 YFSETQ. CDR3: CASSIGSGGDYEQYF. The CDR3, as DNA: TGCGCCAGCAGCATTGGGTCCGGGGGGGACTACGAGCAGTACTTC.

This clone has just a few counts. V usage is TRBV7-2 and J usage is TRBJ2-1; D is perhaps TRBD1 or TRBD2 (5 bases each). The CDR3 length is 12 residues. V was pared by 5 bases and J by 15 bases, with 17 bases between. The germline V gene encodes CDR1 SGHTA and CDR2 FQGNSA. This CDR3 reads CASSQSTGPPFF. As DNA, the CDR3 is TGTGCCAGCAGCCAGTCTACGGGACCGCCGTTCTTC.

This sequence joins TRBV4-1 and TRBJ2-3; 9 bases match TRBD2. Germline lookup yields CDR1 MGHRA and CDR2 YSYEKL. Germline trimming cut 0 bases from V and 5 bases from J; bases unmatched to any gene: 9. The CDR3 contains 17 residues. DNA of the CDR3: TGCGCCAGCAGCCAAGAGGGTAGCGGGGGTCCGGGAGATACGCAGTATTTT. Amino acids: CASSQEGSGGPGDTQYF.

The chain links TRBV2 to TRBJ2-7, with TRBD1 matching 7 bases. The CDR3 is 13 residues long. CDR1 and CDR2 from the germline V gene are SNHLY and FYNNEI. The J segment lost 7 bases and the V segment lost 6 bases, leaving 9 bases of the junction unmatched. The CDR3 here is CASSGDRVGEQYF. DNA for the CDR3: TGTGCCAGCAGCGGAGACAGGGTGGGGGAGCAGTACTTC.

CDR3 residues: CSVVGGETEAFF. DNA of the CDR3: TGCAGCGTTGTAGGGGGGGAGACTGAAGCTTTCTTT. The genes are TRBV29-1 and TRBJ1-1; D may be TRBD1 (6 bases). Germline-derived CDR1 and CDR2 are SQVTM and ANQGSEA. The germline V and J ends were trimmed by 4 bases and 5 bases, with 11 bases remaining between them. This CDR3 has 12 amino acids. Full variable domain (missing parts from reference TRBV29-1 and TRBJ1-1): SAVISQKPSRDICQRGTSLTIQCQVDSQVTMMFWYRQQPGQSLTLIATANQGSEATYESGFVIDKFPISRPNLTFSTLTVSNMSPEDSSIYLCSVVGGETEAFFGQGTRLTVV.

Written as DNA, the CDR3 is TGTGCCAGCAGCCTTTGGGGGGATGTGCGCACTGAAGCTTTCTTT. It encodes CASSLWGDVRTEAFF. The chain has TRBV5-6 and TRBJ1-1; D perhaps matches TRBD1 (5 bases). The CDR3 is 15 amino acids. In germline, CDR1 is SGHDT, CDR2 YYEEEE. The ends were cut back, 4 bases at V and 4 bases at J, with 17 bases in the middle.

The rearrangement links TRBV15 to TRBJ1-5, with 10 bases identical to TRBD1. This CDR3 contains 17 residues. The germline V gene encodes CDR1 LNHNV and CDR2 YYDKDF (reference sequence). J lost 5 bases, V lost 1 base, and 8 bases had no gene match. The CDR3 is CATSRGRDRGLDQPQHF. CDR3 coding DNA: TGTGCCACCAGCAGAGGCCGGGACAGGGGTTTGGATCAGCCCCAGCATTTT.

The chain uses TRBV29-1 and TRBJ1-2, with D uncertain. The germline gives CDR1 SQVTM, CDR2 ANQGSEA. The ends were cut back, 4 bases at V and 6 bases at J, with 9 bases in the middle. The CDR3 consists of 11 residues. The CDR3 spells CSVGSSDGYTF. Here the CDR3 DNA reads TGCAGCGTTGGTAGTTCAGATGGCTACACCTTC.

This rearrangement joins TRBV4-1 to TRBJ1-2; 8 bases line up with TRBD1. There are 15 residues in the CDR3. Unmatched junction bases numbered 10, after V lost 6 bases and J lost 4 bases. Germline lookup yields CDR1 MGHRA and CDR2 YSYEKL. CDR3 loop: CASSLTGVGGYGYTF. The CDR3 bases are TGCGCCAGCAGTCTGACAGGGGTTGGTGGCTATGGCTACACCTTC.

This clone was seen only a few times. The chain has TRBV6-6 and TRBJ1-5; no firm D call. This CDR3 spans 12 amino acids. V lost 3 bases, J lost 7 bases, and 7 bases lay in between. Germline V lookup: CDR1 MNHNY, CDR2 SVGAGI (reference sequence). CDR3 sequence reads: CASSYFGQPQHF. CDR3 nucleotides: TGTGCCAGCAGTTATTTTGGCCAGCCCCAGCATTTT.

The CDR3 spells CASSLGTSGAQYF. Written as DNA, the CDR3 is TGTGCCAGCAGTTTAGGGACTAGTGGGGCGCAGTATTTT. The V gene is TRBV27, the J gene TRBJ2-3, with 8 bases lining up with TRBD2. The CDR3 runs to 13 residues. The V gene's germline CDR1 is MNHEY and CDR2 SMNVEV (reference sequence). J gave up 10 bases and V 2 bases, and 5 bases lay outside the gene matches.

This clone was seen just once. This chain connects TRBV2 to TRBJ1-2, with D hard to call. The CDR3 is made up of 12 amino acids. Trimming shortened V by 4 bases and J by 3 bases, and 6 bases separated the two germline ends. In germline, CDR1 is SNHLY, CDR2 FYNNEI. CDR3: CASSVGYYGYTF. Here the CDR3 DNA reads TGTGCCAGCAGTGTCGGGTACTATGGCTACACCTTC.

In its sample, this clone was seen a few times. V usage is TRBV6-5 and J usage is TRBJ1-2; possible D gene TRBD1, 6 bases. V dropped 2 bases and J dropped 8 bases, with 9 bases sitting between them. CDR1 is MNHEY and CDR2 is SVGAGI in the germline V gene. This CDR3 has 12 amino acids. The CDR3 loop is CASSYKGVGYTF. The CDR3 coding sequence is TGTGCCAGCAGTTACAAGGGGGTAGGCTACACCTTC.

The V call is TRBV30, the J call TRBJ2-5; D gene unclear. CDR3 length equals 11 residues. CDR1 and CDR2 (germline): GTSNPN, SVGIG (reference sequence). The V gene lost 3 bases and the J gene lost 5 bases, with 7 bases spanning the gap. This CDR3 reads CAWRTYETQYF. The CDR3 region has the DNA TGTGCCTGGAGGACGTACGAGACCCAGTACTTC.

The gene calls are TRBV29-1 and TRBJ1-1; 10 bases are a match to TRBD1. Trimming cost V 7 bases and J 8 bases; bases outside gene matches: 10. Germline V CDR1 and CDR2: SQVTM, ANQGSEA. This CDR3 has 13 amino acids. The CDR3 loop reads CSESKRTGGEAFF. The CDR3 DNA follows: TGCAGCGAGTCAAAACGGACAGGGGGAGAAGCTTTCTTT.